The subject of this entry is one T cell receptor (beta chain). Its target is unknown. The data derive from a study of CD8+CD57+ T cells in acquired aplastic anemia. About the research overall: As sequenced from healthy donors, CD4+ cells averaged about 10 million reads.

The CDR3 covers 14 residues. In germline, CDR1 is LNHNV, CDR2 YYDKDF (reference sequence). With 0 bases removed from V and 6 bases from J, the gap between germline ends came to 9 bases. General observations from the study: Patients versus controls showed no significant CD8+ Simpson's diversity difference.

Profiles of TCR beta VDJ and CDR3 were generated from a genomic DNA template. TCRdb re-derived calls from the reads in MiXCR, one entry per CDR3 protein. The data contain about 210,000 distinct CDR3 sequences, over 60% of them singletons. This chain joins TRBV15 and TRBJ1-5; possible D gene TRBD1, 5 bases. The TCR sequence derives from a human donor in good health. Sequences were obtained from sorted CD4+, CD8+, or CD8+CD57+ T cells (not recorded which) from PBMCs. This CDR3 reads CATSRDLGGQPQHF. For the CDR3, the DNA is TGTGCCACCAGCAGAGACCTTGGGGGTCAGCCCCAGCATTTT.